This T cell receptor (beta chain) was profiled in a study of T cells expressing NK-cell markers. Looked up from germline, CDR1 is LGHDT and CDR2 is YNNKEL (reference sequence). The CDR3 spans 15 residues. TCRdb re-called the 5' RACE reads; one entry per CDR3 protein, DNA not given. The sample table includes 200,000 to 300,000 distinct CDR3 sequences. Input material: blood T cells: a sorted CD56 or NKG2C T cell subset, CD4+ or CD8+ T cells, or bulk PBMC T cells (not recorded which). The source is a man between 18 and 29 years old in good health. The chain links TRBV3-1 to TRBJ2-5. This CDR3 is CASSHLGGSQETQYF.